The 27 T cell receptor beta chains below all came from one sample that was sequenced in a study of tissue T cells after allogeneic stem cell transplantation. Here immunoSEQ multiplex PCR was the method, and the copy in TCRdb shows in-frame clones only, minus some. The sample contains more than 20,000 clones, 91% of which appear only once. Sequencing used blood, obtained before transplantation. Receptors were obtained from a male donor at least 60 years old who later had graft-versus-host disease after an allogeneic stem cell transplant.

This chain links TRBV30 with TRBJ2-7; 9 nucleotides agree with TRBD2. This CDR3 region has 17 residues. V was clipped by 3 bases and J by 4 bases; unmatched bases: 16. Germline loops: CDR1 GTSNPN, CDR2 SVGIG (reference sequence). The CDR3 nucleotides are TGTGCCTGGAGAGCCCCACCTCCGGGACTAGCCATGTACGAGCAGTACTTC. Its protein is CAWRAPPPGLAMYEQYF.

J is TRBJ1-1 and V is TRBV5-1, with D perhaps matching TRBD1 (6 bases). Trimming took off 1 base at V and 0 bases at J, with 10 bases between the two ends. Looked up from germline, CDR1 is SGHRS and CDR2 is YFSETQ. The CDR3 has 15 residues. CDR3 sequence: CASSLTTGLNTEAFF. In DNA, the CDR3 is TGCGCCAGCAGCTTGACTACAGGGTTGAACACTGAAGCTTTCTTT.

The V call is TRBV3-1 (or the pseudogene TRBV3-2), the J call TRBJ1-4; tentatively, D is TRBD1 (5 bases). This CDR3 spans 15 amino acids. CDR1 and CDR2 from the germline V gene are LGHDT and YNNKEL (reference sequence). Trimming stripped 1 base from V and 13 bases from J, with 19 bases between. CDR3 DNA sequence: TGTGCCAGCAGCCAAGTTTTTTCCCCTCCTCAGGGACTGTTTTTT. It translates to CASSQVFSPPQGLFF.

The CDR3 nucleotides are TGTGCCAGCTCACCAGGTGCCGACCCCTACGAGCAGTACTTC. This encodes CASSPGADPYEQYF. The rearrangement joins TRBV18 to TRBJ2-7; D is unclear. The V gene lost 2 bases and the J gene lost 2 bases, with 10 bases spanning the gap. Germline V gene sequence: CDR1 KGHSH, CDR2 LQKENI. This CDR3 has 14 residues.

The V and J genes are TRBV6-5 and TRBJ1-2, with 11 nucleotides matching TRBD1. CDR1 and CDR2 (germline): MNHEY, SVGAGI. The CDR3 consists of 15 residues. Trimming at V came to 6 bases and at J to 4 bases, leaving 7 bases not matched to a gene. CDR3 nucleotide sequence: TGTGCCAGCAGACCGGACAGGGGGCAGGGCTATGGCTACACCTTC. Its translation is CASRPDRGQGYGYTF.

CDR3 DNA sequence: TGTGCCACCAGCAGAGAATTTACCATATATTTT. It codes for CATSREFTIYF. This chain joins TRBV15 and TRBJ1-3, with D unclear. The germline CDR1 and CDR2 sequences are LNHNV and YYDKDF (reference sequence). The CDR3 has 11 amino acids. V lost 0 bases to trimming and J lost 10 bases, with 4 bases between them.

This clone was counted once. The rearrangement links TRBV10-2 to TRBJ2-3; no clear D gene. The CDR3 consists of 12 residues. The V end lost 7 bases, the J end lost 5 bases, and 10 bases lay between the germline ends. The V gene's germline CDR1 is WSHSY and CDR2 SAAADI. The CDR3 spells CASTRRVDTQYF. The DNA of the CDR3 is TGCGCCAGCACTAGAAGGGTAGATACGCAGTATTTT.

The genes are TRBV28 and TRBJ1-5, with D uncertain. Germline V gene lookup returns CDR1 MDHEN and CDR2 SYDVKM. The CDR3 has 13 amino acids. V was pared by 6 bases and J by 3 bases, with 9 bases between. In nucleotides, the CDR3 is TGTGCCAGCAGACCAGGTAACAATCAGCCCCAGCATTTT. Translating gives CASRPGNNQPQHF.

For the CDR3, the DNA is TGTGCCAGCAGAAACCTTATGACAGGCCTACAAACTGAAGCTTTCTTT. Residues: CASRNLMTGLQTEAFF. The V call is TRBV5-4, the J call TRBJ1-1; tentatively, D is TRBD1 (6 bases). V lost 5 bases to trimming and J lost 5 bases, with 22 bases between them. The length of the CDR3 is 16 residues. Per germline, CDR1 SGHNT and CDR2 YYREEE (reference sequence).

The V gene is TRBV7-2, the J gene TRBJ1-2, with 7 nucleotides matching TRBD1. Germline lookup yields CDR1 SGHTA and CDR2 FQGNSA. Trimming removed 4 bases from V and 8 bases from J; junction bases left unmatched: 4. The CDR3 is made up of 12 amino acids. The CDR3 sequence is CASSSDRLGYTF. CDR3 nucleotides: TGTGCCAGCAGCTCGGACAGGTTAGGCTACACCTTC.

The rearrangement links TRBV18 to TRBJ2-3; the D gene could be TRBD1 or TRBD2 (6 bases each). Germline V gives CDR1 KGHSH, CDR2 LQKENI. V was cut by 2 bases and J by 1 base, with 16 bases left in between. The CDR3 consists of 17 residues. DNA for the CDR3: TGTGCCAGCTCACCAGCGACCGGGGGCTTCCGCACAGATACGCAGTATTTT. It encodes CASSPATGGFRTDTQYF.

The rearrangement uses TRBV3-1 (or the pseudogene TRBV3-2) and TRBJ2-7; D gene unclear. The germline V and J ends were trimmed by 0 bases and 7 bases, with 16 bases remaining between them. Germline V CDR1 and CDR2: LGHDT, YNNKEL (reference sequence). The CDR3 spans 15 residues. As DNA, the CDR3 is TGTGCCAGCAGCCAAGAATTAGTCAGCGCCGGAGAGCAGTACTTC. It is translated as CASSQELVSAGEQYF.

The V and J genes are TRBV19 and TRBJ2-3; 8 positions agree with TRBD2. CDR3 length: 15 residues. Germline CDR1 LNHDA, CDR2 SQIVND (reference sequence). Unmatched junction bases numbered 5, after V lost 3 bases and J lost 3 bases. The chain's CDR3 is CASSISSGLTDTQYF. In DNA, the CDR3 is TGTGCCAGTAGTATCTCTAGCGGGTTAACAGATACGCAGTATTTT.

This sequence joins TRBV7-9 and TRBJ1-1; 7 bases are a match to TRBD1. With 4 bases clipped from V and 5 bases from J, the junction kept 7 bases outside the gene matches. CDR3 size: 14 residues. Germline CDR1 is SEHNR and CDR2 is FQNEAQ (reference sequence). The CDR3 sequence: CASSWAGGNTEAFF. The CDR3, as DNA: TGTGCCAGCAGCTGGGCAGGGGGAAATACTGAAGCTTTCTTT.

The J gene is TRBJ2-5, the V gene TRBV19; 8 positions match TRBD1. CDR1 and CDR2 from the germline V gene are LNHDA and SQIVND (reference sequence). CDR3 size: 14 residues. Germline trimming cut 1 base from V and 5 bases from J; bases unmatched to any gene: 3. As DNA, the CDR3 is TGTGCCAGTAGTATAGGACAGGGGAGGGAGACCCAGTACTTC. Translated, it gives CASSIGQGRETQYF.

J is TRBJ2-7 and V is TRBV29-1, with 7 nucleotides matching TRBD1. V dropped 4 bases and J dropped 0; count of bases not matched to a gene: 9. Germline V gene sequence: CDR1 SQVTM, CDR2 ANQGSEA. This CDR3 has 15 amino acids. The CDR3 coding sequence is TGCAGCGTTGTCTTGAAGGACAGGAGCTCCTACGAGCAGTACTTC. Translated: CSVVLKDRSSYEQYF.

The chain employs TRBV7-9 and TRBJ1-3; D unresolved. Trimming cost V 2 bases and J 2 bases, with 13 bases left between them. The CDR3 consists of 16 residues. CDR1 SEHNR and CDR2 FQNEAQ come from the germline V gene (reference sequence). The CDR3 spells CASSLLRTRAGNTIYF. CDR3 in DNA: TGTGCCAGCAGCTTATTAAGGACTCGCGCTGGAAACACCATATATTTT.

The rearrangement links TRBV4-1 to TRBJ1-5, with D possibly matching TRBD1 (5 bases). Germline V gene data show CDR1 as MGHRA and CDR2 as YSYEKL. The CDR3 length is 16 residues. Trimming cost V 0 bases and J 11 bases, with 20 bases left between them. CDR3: CASSQERRAGTVTQHF. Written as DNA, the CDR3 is TGCGCCAGCAGCCAAGAAAGGAGGGCAGGGACGGTGACCCAGCATTTT.

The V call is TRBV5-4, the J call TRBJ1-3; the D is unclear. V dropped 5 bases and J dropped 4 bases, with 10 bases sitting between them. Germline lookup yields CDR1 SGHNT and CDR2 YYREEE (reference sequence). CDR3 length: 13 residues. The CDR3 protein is CASRSDTGNTIYF. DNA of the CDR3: TGTGCCAGCAGAAGCGACACGGGAAACACCATATATTTT.

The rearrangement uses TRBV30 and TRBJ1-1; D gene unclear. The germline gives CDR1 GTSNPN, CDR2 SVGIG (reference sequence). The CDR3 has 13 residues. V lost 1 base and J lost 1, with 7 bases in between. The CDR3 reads CAWSAWGNTEAFF. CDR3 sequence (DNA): TGTGCCTGGAGTGCTTGGGGGAACACTGAAGCTTTCTTT.

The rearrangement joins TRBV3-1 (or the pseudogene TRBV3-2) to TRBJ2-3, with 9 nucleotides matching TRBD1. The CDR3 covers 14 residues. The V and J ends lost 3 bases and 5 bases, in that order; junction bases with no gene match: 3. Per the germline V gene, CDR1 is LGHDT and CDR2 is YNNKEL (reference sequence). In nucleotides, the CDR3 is TGTGCCAGCAGCCACACAGGGGGCAGAGATACGCAGTATTTT. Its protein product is CASSHTGGRDTQYF.

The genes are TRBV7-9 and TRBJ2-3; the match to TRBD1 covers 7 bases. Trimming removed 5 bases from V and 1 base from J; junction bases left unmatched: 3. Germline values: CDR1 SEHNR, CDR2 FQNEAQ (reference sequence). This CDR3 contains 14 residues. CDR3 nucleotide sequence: TGTGCCAGCAGCCTCACAGGGGGCACAGATACGCAGTATTTT. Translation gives CASSLTGGTDTQYF.

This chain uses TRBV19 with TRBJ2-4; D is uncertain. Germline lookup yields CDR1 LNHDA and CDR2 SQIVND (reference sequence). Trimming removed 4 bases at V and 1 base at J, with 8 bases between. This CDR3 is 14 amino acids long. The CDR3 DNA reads TGTGCCAGTAGTACCAGTTGGGCCAAAAACATTCAGTACTTC. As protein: CASSTSWAKNIQYF.

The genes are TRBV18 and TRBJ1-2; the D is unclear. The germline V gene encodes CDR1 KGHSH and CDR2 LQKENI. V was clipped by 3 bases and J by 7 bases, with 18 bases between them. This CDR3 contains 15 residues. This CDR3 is CASSPQSREGAGYTF. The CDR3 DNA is TGTGCCAGCTCACCTCAGTCTCGGGAGGGAGCTGGCTACACCTTC. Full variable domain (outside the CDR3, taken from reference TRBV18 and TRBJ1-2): NAGVMQNPRHLVRRRGQEARLRCSPMKGHSHVYWYRQLPEEGLKFMVYLQKENIIDESGMPKERFSAEFPKEGPSILRIQQVVRGDSAAYFCASSPQSREGAGYTFGSGTRLTVV.

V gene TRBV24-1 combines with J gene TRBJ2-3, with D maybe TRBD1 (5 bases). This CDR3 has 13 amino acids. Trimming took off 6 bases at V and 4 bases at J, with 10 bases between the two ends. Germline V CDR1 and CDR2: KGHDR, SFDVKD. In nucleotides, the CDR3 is TGTGCCACCAGTTCCAGGGTGGCAGATACGCAGTATTTT. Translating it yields CATSSRVADTQYF.

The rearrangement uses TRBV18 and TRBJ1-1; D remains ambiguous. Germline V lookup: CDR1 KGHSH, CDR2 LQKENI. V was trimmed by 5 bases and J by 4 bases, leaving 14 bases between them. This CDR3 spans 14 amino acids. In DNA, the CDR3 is TGTGCCAGCTCATCGACCGGGGAGAGCACTGAAGCTTTCTTT. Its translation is CASSSTGESTEAFF.

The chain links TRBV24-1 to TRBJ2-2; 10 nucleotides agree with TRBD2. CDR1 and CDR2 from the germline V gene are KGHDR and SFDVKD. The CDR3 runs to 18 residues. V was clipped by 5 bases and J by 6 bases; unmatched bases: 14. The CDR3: CATSVTGLAGVWAGELFF. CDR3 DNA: TGTGCCACCAGTGTAACCGGCCTAGCGGGAGTTTGGGCCGGGGAGCTGTTTTTT.